This is a list of T cell receptor beta chains from one sample in a study of T-cell memory formation after mild COVID-19. MiXCR, applied by TCRdb to the 5' RACE reads, yields one record per CDR3 protein. Of around 300,000 distinct CDR3 sequences listed, approximately 14% are singletons. Sequenced sample: PBMCs or a T cell subset sorted from them (not recorded which). These receptors all stem from a man aged 18 to 30 who had mild COVID-19 (a few samples of this study predate the infection). Cell type and time point are not known. Each CDR3 is given with its conserved first and last residue. The D gene is left open where the match is weak. Clone sizes are given selectively: once, few, many, or a class where the clone is expanded.

>TRBV5-1|NA|TRBJ2-5|NA
CASSFMGGRETQYF
TGCGCCAGCAGCTTTATGGGCGGGCGAGAGACCCAGTACTTC
>TRBV5-5|NA|TRBJ1-1|many
CASSFYPSGWGKTEAFF
TGTGCCAGCAGCTTCTACCCTTCCGGGTGGGGGAAGACTGAAGCTTTCTTT
>TRBV20-1|TRBD2|TRBJ2-3|NA
CSAVAGGSTDTQYF
TGCAGTGCCGTAGCGGGGGGCAGCACAGATACGCAGTATTTT
>TRBV7-9|NA|TRBJ2-5|NA
CASSRPVQETQYF
TGTGCCAGCAGCAGACCCGTCCAAGAGACCCAGTACTTC
>TRBV12-3/TRBV12-4|NA|TRBJ2-6|NA
CASRRDGGSGANVLTF
TGTGCCAGCAGGAGGGACGGAGGCTCTGGGGCCAACGTCCTGACTTTC
>TRBV3-1|TRBD2|TRBJ2-1|NA
CASSQNAGGPYNEQFF
TGTGCCAGCAGCCAGAATGCGGGGGGACCATACAATGAGCAGTTCTTC
>TRBV7-9|TRBD1|TRBJ1-2|few
CASSVPLDRGNYGYTF
TGTGCCAGCAGCGTCCCCCTGGACAGGGGCAACTATGGCTACACCTTC
>TRBV5-1|NA|TRBJ2-4|NA
CASSLIDLPGNIQYF
TGCGCCAGCAGCTTAATAGATCTCCCAGGAAACATTCAGTACTTC
>TRBV4-1|TRBD2|TRBJ2-5|NA
CASSYTSGGQKETQYF
TGCGCCAGCAGCTACACTAGCGGGGGACAGAAAGAGACCCAGTACTTC
>TRBV7-3|NA|TRBJ2-2|many
CASSLRQQNTGELFF
TGTGCCAGCAGCTTAAGACAGCAGAACACCGGGGAGCTGTTTTTT
>TRBV12-3/TRBV12-4|NA|TRBJ1-1|NA
CASSRQATGRATEAFF
TGTGCCAGCAGCCGACAAGCGACAGGCCGGGCCACTGAAGCTTTCTTT
>TRBV4-1|NA|TRBJ2-1|NA
CASSHPRVDNEQFF
TGCGCCAGCAGCCATCCTCGGGTCGACAATGAGCAGTTCTTC
>TRBV12-3/TRBV12-4|TRBD1|TRBJ1-5|NA
CASRAIGGDQPQHF
TGTGCCAGCAGGGCTATAGGGGGCGACCAGCCCCAGCATTTT
>TRBV9|TRBD2|TRBJ2-5|NA
CASSPSPGRGGGRSETQYF
TGTGCCAGCAGCCCCTCCCCCGGGCGGGGGGGCGGTAGATCAGAGACCCAGTACTTC
>TRBV6-6|NA|TRBJ1-1|NA
CASSYSQGGIAEAFF
TGTGCCAGCAGTTACTCGCAGGGTGGTATCGCTGAAGCTTTCTTT
>TRBV27|NA|TRBJ2-2|NA
CACRGAYGELFF
TGTGCCTGCAGGGGGGCTTACGGGGAGCTGTTTTTT
>TRBV18|NA|TRBJ1-2|few
CASSPDQGYGYTF
TGTGCCAGCTCCCCTGACCAGGGCTATGGCTACACCTTC
>TRBV6-2/TRBV6-3|NA|TRBJ1-1|few
CASSYGTENTEAFF
TGTGCCAGCAGTTACGGGACTGAGAACACTGAAGCTTTCTTT
>TRBV12-2|NA|TRBJ2-3|NA
CASRFPGGKWDTQYF
TGTGCAAGTCGCTTCCCGGGCGGAAAATGGGATACGCAGTATTTT
>TRBV7-8|NA|TRBJ2-3|few
CASSFTLTDTQYF
TGTGCCAGCAGCTTTACTCTAACAGATACGCAGTATTTT
>TRBV6-6|NA|TRBJ1-2|few
CASSYWGSFTF
TGTGCCAGCAGTTACTGGGGTTCTTTCACCTTC
>TRBV4-1|TRBD1|TRBJ2-6|few
CASSQTGATSGANVLTF
TGCGCCAGCAGCCAGACAGGGGCCACCTCTGGGGCCAACGTCCTGACTTTC
>TRBV4-3|NA|TRBJ2-3|few
CASSPFNGRGSTDTQYF
TGCGCCAGCAGCCCTTTTAATGGCAGGGGAAGCACAGATACGCAGTATTTT
>TRBV29-1|NA|TRBJ2-1|many
CSGGSSSYNEQFF
TGCAGCGGTGGATCCAGCTCCTACAATGAGCAGTTCTTC
>TRBV7-9|NA|TRBJ2-3|few
CASSLEDVRGEDTQYF
TGTGCCAGCAGCTTGGAAGACGTCAGGGGAGAAGATACGCAGTATTTT
>TRBV20-1|TRBD2|TRBJ2-3|NA
CSATGTSLNTQYF
TGCAGTGCCACCGGGACTAGCTTGAATACGCAGTATTTT
>TRBV30|NA|TRBJ2-3|NA
CAWSLGGTPTRTDTQYF
TGTGCCTGGAGCTTGGGTGGCACCCCGACCCGCACAGATACGCAGTATTTT
>TRBV7-9|TRBD2|TRBJ2-5|few
CASSSPRPGTSGETQYF
TGTGCCAGCAGCTCCCCCAGACCCGGGACTAGCGGGGAGACCCAGTACTTC
>TRBV19|TRBD1|TRBJ2-1|NA
CASSIGTGAYNEQFF
TGTGCCAGTAGTATAGGGACAGGGGCCTACAATGAGCAGTTCTTC
>TRBV20-1|TRBD2|TRBJ2-1|many
CSARRGGPYNEQFF
TGCAGTGCTAGGCGCGGGGGGCCCTACAATGAGCAGTTCTTC
>TRBV5-1|NA|TRBJ2-3|NA
CASSVSRGTTDTQYF
TGCGCCAGCAGTGTTTCTCGGGGGACAACAGATACGCAGTATTTT
>TRBV7-2|NA|TRBJ1-5|NA
CACAPSKGQPQHF
TGTGCCTGCGCCCCGAGTAAGGGTCAGCCCCAGCATTTT
>TRBV7-8|NA|TRBJ1-1|NA
CASSLENRLMNTEAFF
TGTGCCAGCAGCTTAGAAAACAGGCTCATGAACACTGAAGCTTTCTTT
>TRBV20-1|TRBD1|TRBJ2-1|few
CSAEGTGLRDEQFF
TGCAGTGCTGAGGGGACAGGGTTAAGGGATGAGCAGTTCTTC
>TRBV20-1|TRBD2|TRBJ2-3|NA
CSAGRLATLDTQYF
TGCAGTGCCGGCCGACTAGCAACGTTGGATACGCAGTATTTT
>TRBV5-4|TRBD1|TRBJ2-7|many
CASSWGTGSEQYF
TGTGCCAGCAGCTGGGGGACAGGGAGCGAGCAGTACTTC